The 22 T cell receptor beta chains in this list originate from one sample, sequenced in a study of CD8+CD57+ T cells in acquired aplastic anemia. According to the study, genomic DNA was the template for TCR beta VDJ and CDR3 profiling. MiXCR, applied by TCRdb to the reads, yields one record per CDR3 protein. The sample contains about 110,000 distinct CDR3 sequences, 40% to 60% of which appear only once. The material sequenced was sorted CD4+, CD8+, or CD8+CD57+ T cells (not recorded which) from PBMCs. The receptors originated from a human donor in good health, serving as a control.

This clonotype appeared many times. CDR3 amino acids: CASTLRQATETQYF. The CDR3 DNA follows: TGTGCCAGCACCCTTCGACAGGCCACAGAGACCCAGTACTTC. J is TRBJ2-5 and V is TRBV5-8; D is perhaps TRBD1 (6 bases). The ends were cut back, 6 bases at V and 4 bases at J, with 16 bases in the middle. CDR1 is SGHTS, CDR2 YDEGEE, per germline. The CDR3 is 14 amino acids.

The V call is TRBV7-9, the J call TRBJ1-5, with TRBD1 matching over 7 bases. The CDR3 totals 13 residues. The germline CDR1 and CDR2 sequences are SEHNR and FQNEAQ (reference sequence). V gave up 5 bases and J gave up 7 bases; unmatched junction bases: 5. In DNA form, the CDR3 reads TGTGCCAGCAGCCAGGGGGGGGTACAGCCCCAGCATTTT. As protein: CASSQGGVQPQHF.

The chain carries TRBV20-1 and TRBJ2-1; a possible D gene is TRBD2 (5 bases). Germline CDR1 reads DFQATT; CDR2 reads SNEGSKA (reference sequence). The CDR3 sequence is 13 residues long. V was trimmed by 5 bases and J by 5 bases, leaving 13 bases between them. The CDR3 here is CSAGPMRDNEQFF. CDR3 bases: TGCAGTGCTGGACCGATGAGGGACAATGAGCAGTTCTTC.

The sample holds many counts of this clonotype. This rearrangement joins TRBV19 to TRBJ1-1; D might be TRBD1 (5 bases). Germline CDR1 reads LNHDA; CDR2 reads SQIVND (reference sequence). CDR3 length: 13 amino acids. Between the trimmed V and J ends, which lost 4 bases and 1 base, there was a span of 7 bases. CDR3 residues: CASSTGTNTEAFF. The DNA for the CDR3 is TGTGCCAGTAGTACTGGGACGAACACTGAAGCTTTCTTT.

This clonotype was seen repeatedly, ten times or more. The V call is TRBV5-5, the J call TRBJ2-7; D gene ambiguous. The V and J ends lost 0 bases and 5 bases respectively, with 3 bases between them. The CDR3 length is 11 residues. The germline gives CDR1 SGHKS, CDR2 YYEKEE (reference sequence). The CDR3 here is CASSLVNEQYF. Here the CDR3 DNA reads TGTGCCAGCAGCTTGGTTAACGAGCAGTACTTC.

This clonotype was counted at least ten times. The chain's CDR3 is CASSTGAGANVLTF. CDR3 DNA sequence: TGTGCCAGCAGTACAGGGGCTGGGGCCAACGTCCTGACTTTC. The chain carries TRBV5-6 and TRBJ2-6, with 7 bases that match TRBD1. CDR3 length: 14 amino acids. Germline V gene data show CDR1 as SGHDT and CDR2 as YYEEEE. Trimming removed 5 bases from V and 2 bases from J; junction bases left unmatched: 1.

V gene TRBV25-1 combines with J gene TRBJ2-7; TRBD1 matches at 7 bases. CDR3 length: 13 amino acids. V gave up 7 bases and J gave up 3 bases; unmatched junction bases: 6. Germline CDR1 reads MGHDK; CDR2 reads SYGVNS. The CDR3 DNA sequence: TGTGCCAGCATTGGGGGACAGTTCTACGAGCAGTACTTC. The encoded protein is CASIGGQFYEQYF.

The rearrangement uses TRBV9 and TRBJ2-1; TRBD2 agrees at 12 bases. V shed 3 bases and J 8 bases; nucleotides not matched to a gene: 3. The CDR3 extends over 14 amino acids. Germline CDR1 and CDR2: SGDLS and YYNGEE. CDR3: CASSASGGADEQFF. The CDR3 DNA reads TGTGCCAGCAGCGCTAGCGGGGGGGCCGATGAGCAGTTCTTC.

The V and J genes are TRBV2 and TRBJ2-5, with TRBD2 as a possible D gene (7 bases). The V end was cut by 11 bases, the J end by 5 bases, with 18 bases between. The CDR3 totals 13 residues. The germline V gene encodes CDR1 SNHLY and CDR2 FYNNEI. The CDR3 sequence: CAASGGPSETQYF. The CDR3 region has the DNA TGTGCCGCGTCGGGGGGCCCATCCGAGACCCAGTACTTC.

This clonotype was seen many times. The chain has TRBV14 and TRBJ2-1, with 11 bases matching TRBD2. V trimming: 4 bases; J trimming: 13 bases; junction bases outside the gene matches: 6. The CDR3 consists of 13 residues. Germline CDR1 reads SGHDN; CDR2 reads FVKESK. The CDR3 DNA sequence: TGTGCCAGCAGCCGTAGCGGGGGGGCCCCACAGTTCTTC. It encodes CASSRSGGAPQFF.

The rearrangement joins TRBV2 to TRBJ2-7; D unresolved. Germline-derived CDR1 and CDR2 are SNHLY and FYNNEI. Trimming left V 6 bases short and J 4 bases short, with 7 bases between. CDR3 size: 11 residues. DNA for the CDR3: TGTGCCAGCAGGGGAAGATACGAGCAGTACTTC. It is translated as CASRGRYEQYF.

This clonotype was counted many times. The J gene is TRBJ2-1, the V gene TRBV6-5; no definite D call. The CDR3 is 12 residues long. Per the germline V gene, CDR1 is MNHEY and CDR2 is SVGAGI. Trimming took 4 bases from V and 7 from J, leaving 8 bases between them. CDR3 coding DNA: TGTGCCAGCAGTTTTACGGAGAATGAGCAGTTCTTC. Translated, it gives CASSFTENEQFF.

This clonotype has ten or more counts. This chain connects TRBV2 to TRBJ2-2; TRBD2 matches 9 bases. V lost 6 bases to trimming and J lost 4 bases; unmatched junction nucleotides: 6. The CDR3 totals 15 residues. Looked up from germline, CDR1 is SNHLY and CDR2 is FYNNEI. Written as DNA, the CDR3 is TGTGCCAGCAGGGTGACTAGCGGCGGCACCGGGGAGCTGTTTTTT. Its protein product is CASRVTSGGTGELFF.

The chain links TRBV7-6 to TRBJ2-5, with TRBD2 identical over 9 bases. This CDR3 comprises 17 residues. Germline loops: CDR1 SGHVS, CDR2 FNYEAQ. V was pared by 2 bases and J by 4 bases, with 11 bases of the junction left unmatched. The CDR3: CASSLLPRGGGGETQYF. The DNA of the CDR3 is TGTGCCAGCAGCTTATTACCTCGGGGCGGGGGGGGAGAGACCCAGTACTTC. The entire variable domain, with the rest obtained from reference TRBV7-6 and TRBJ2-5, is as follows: GAGVSQSPRYKVTKRGQDVALRCDPISGHVSLYWYRQALGQGPEFLTYFNYEAQQDKSGLPNDRFSAERPEGSISTLTIQRTEQRDSAMYRCASSLLPRGGGGETQYFGPGTRLLVL.

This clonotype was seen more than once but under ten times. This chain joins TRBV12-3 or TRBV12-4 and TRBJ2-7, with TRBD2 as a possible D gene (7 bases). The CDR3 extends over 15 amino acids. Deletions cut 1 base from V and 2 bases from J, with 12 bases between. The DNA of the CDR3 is TGTGCCAGCAGTTTAGGAGGGGGGGGGACCTACGAGCAGTACTTC. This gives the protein CASSLGGGGTYEQYF.

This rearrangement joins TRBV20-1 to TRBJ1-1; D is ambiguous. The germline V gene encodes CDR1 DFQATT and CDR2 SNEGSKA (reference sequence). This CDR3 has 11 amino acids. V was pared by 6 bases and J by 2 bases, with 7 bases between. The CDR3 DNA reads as TGCAGTGCAGAGTTAAACACTGAAGCTTTCTTT. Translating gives CSAELNTEAFF.

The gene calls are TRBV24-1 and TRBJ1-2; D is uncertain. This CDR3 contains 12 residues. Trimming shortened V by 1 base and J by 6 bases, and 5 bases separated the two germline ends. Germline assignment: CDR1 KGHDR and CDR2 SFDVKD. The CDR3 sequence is CATSDFGDGYTF. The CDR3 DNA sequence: TGTGCCACCAGTGATTTCGGGGATGGCTACACCTTC.

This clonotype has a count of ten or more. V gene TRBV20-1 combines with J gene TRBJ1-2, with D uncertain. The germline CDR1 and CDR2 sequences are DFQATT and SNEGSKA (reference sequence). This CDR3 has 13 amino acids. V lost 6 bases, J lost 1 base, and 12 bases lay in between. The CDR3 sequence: CSAQTTDNYGYTF. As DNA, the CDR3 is TGCAGTGCGCAGACGACGGATAACTATGGCTACACCTTC.

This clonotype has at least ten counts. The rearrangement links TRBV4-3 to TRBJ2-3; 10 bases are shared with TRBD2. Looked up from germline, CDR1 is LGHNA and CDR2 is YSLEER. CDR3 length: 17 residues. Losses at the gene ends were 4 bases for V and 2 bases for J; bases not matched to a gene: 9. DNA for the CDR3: TGCGCCAGCAGCCCTAGGGATGGACTAGCGGACACAGATACGCAGTATTTT. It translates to CASSPRDGLADTDTQYF.

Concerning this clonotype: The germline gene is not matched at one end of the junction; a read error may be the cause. The CDR3 region is CASREGANTEASF. In nucleotides, the CDR3 is TGCGCCAGCAGGGAGGGCGCGAACACTGAAGCTTCCTTC. The rearrangement uses TRBV10-2 and TRBJ1-1; D call uncertain. The CDR3 length is 13 residues. Germline V gene sequence: CDR1 WSHSY, CDR2 SAAADI.

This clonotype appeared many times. In DNA form, the CDR3 reads TGCGCCAGTTCGGGGCAGATAGGAAACACCATATATTTT. The encoded protein is CASSGQIGNTIYF. The V gene is TRBV5-1, the J gene TRBJ1-3, with D perhaps matching TRBD1 (5 bases). Germline V gene data show CDR1 as SGHRS and CDR2 as YFSETQ. V gave up 8 bases and J gave up 4 bases, with 13 bases separating them. The CDR3 length is 13 residues.

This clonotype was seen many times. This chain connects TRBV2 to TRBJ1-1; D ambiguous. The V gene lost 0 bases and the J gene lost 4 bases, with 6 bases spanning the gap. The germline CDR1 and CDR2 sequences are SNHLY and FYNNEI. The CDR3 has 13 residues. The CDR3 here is CASSEAGGTEAFF. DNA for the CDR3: TGTGCCAGCAGTGAAGCGGGAGGCACTGAAGCTTTCTTT.